The 25 T cell receptor beta chains listed next were all sequenced from one sample in a study of T cells in Graves' hyperthyroidism and ophthalmopathy. TCR beta CDR3 sequences were amplified from RNA transcripts. HTBI primers drove first-round RT-PCR of the TCR CDR3. Using its own MiXCR run on the multiplex PCR reads, TCRdb lists one record per CDR3 protein. The sample lists 490,000 or so distinct CDR3 sequences; roughly 21% were seen once. The source material was blood. The receptors were gathered from a middle-aged man with Graves' ophthalmopathy.

The CDR3 is CASSLTPGPMETQYF. The CDR3 DNA follows: TGTGCCAGCAGCTTAACCCCTGGACCGATGGAGACCCAGTACTTC. The chain joins TRBV7-9 to TRBJ2-5; D not certain. Trimming took 2 bases from V and 5 from J, leaving 15 bases between them. Germline CDR1 reads SEHNR; CDR2 reads FQNEAQ (reference sequence). The CDR3 sequence is 15 residues long.

The sample holds many counts of this clonotype. The V gene is TRBV12-3 or TRBV12-4, the J gene TRBJ2-1; 8 nucleotides line up with TRBD2. The trim removed 5 bases at V and 1 base at J, leaving 10 bases unmatched. CDR3 length: 17 residues. As DNA, the CDR3 is TGTGCCAGCAGTCGAGCGGGAGTGGTGGGTTCCTACAATGAGCAGTTCTTC. Its translation is CASSRAGVVGSYNEQFF.

This chain connects TRBV7-9 to TRBJ2-1; tentatively, D is TRBD2 (6 bases). With 8 bases removed from V and 2 bases from J, the gap between germline ends came to 16 bases. Per the germline V gene, CDR1 is SEHNR and CDR2 is FQNEAQ (reference sequence). There are 15 residues in the CDR3. CDR3: CASLGTLDPYNEQFF. The CDR3 DNA reads TGTGCCAGCTTGGGGACTCTTGACCCCTACAATGAGCAGTTCTTC. Full variable domain (rest looked up from reference TRBV7-9 and TRBJ2-1): DTGVSQNPRHKITKRGQNVTFRCDPISEHNRLYWYRQTLGQGPEFLTYFQNEAQLEKSRLLSDRFSAERPKGSFSTLEIQRTEQGDSAMYLCASLGTLDPYNEQFFGPGTRLTVL.

V and J are TRBV2 and TRBJ2-2; the match to TRBD1 covers 8 bases. The V gene's germline CDR1 is SNHLY and CDR2 FYNNEI. This CDR3 is 16 amino acids long. V was clipped by 5 bases and J by 0 bases; unmatched bases: 5. This CDR3 reads CASSFQGAANTGELFF. The CDR3 bases are TGTGCCAGCAGTTTTCAGGGGGCCGCGAACACCGGGGAGCTGTTTTTT.

The chain links TRBV20-1 to TRBJ1-1; 8 bases are shared with TRBD1. J was trimmed by 1 base and V by 1 base; bases with no gene match: 8. Germline CDR1 reads DFQATT; CDR2 reads SNEGSKA (reference sequence). The CDR3 is made up of 16 amino acids. CDR3 sequence: CSARAVDRGRNTEAFF. In nucleotides, the CDR3 is TGCAGTGCTAGAGCTGTCGACAGGGGACGGAACACTGAAGCTTTCTTT.

V and J are TRBV5-1 and TRBJ2-1, with 10 bases fitting TRBD2. The CDR3 length is 15 residues. Per germline, CDR1 SGHRS and CDR2 YFSETQ. The V and J ends lost 1 base and 9 bases, in that order; junction bases with no gene match: 7. CDR3 in DNA: TGCGCCAGCAGCTTGCTAGCGGGGGTACAGGGTGAGCAGTTCTTC. It is translated as CASSLLAGVQGEQFF.

In its sample, this clonotype was seen many times. The CDR3: CASSDAGFVSNQPQHF. The DNA for the CDR3 is TGTGCCAGCAGTGACGCAGGGTTTGTTAGCAATCAGCCCCAGCATTTT. The chain joins TRBV6-1 to TRBJ1-5; D possibly corresponds to TRBD1 (5 bases). The CDR3 covers 16 residues. Germline V gene data show CDR1 as MNHNS and CDR2 as SASEGT. V was cut by 3 bases and J by 0 bases, with 12 bases left in between.

V gene TRBV12-3 or TRBV12-4 combines with J gene TRBJ2-5; weak D call: TRBD1 (6 bases). V gave up 6 bases and J gave up 1 base, with 15 bases separating them. This CDR3 has 15 amino acids. CDR3 loop: CASSRQVGAQETQYF. CDR3 sequence (DNA): TGTGCCAGCAGCCGTCAGGTGGGGGCCCAAGAGACCCAGTACTTC.

This clonotype was picked up many times. The J gene is TRBJ2-5, the V gene TRBV12-3 or TRBV12-4; 9 bases are a match to TRBD2. The ends lost 3 bases at V and 5 bases at J; junction bases unmatched: 7. The CDR3 is made up of 15 amino acids. In DNA, the CDR3 is TGTGCCAGCAGTTTTAACGGCGGGAGGGCGGAGACCCAGTACTTC. Amino acids: CASSFNGGRAETQYF.

The chain combines TRBV12-3 or TRBV12-4 with TRBJ2-7; 7 nucleotides align to TRBD2. V shed 6 bases, J shed 3 bases, and the junction held 5 bases outside the gene matches. The CDR3 covers 13 residues. CDR3 protein: CASRAPGGYEQYF. CDR3 coding DNA: TGTGCCAGCAGGGCCCCGGGAGGCTACGAGCAGTACTTC.

In its sample, this clonotype was seen many times. The V call is TRBV3-1, the J call TRBJ1-2; D remains ambiguous. V dropped 3 bases and J dropped 8 bases, with 10 bases sitting between them. Germline assignment: CDR1 LGHDT and CDR2 YNNKEL (reference sequence). The CDR3 extends over 12 amino acids. CDR3 sequence: CASSQWGTGYTF. DNA for the CDR3: TGTGCCAGCAGCCAGTGGGGAACGGGCTACACCTTC.

This chain's CDR3 is CSVLLGPAGYTF. CDR3 in DNA: TGCAGTGTACTATTGGGGCCCGCGGGCTACACCTTC. The V and J genes are TRBV20-1 and TRBJ1-2; D is perhaps TRBD1 (5 bases). There are 12 residues in the CDR3. V was trimmed by 7 bases and J by 8 bases, leaving 17 bases between them. Germline CDR1 and CDR2: DFQATT and SNEGSKA (reference sequence).

Ten or more counts support this clonotype. The gene calls are TRBV7-2 and TRBJ2-5, with D tentatively TRBD1 or TRBD2 (6 bases each). The germline gives CDR1 SGHTA, CDR2 FQGNSA. The V gene lost 5 bases and the J gene lost 4 bases, with 14 bases spanning the gap. The CDR3 covers 14 residues. DNA of the CDR3: TGTGCCAGCAGCGCATTGTGGGGGGCAGAGACCCAGTACTTC. Residues: CASSALWGAETQYF.

This clonotype was recorded a few times. The CDR3 region has the DNA TGTGCCAGCAGCCCCCAGAGTCACTATGGCTACACCTTC. Translation gives CASSPQSHYGYTF. The chain is built from TRBV7-2 and TRBJ1-2, with D hard to call. V was pared by 5 bases and J by 3 bases, with 10 bases between. The V gene's germline CDR1 is SGHTA and CDR2 FQGNSA. This CDR3 contains 13 residues.

The chain has TRBV6-4 and TRBJ1-2; TRBD1 matches 8 bases. The trim removed 0 bases at V and 14 bases at J, leaving 8 bases unmatched. Germline V CDR1 and CDR2: MRHNA, SNTAGT. The CDR3 sequence is 13 residues long. CDR3 sequence: CASSDSGQDPKTF. CDR3 in DNA: TGTGCCAGCAGTGACTCGGGACAGGATCCTAAGACCTTC.

This clonotype was seen ten or more times. The chain is built from TRBV5-1 and TRBJ2-1; 10 bases are shared with TRBD2. CDR1 and CDR2 from the germline V gene are SGHRS and YFSETQ. The trim removed 5 bases at V and 5 bases at J, leaving 1 base unmatched. The CDR3 runs 13 residues. Written as DNA, the CDR3 is TGCGCCAGCAGAGCGGGGGGGCACAATGAGCAGTTCTTC. Its protein product is CASRAGGHNEQFF.

This clonotype was seen only once. J is TRBJ1-5 and V is TRBV19, with D unclear. Germline CDR1 LNHDA, CDR2 SQIVND (reference sequence). The germline V and J ends were trimmed by 7 bases and 7 bases, with 11 bases remaining between them. The CDR3 is 12 amino acids. The DNA for the CDR3 is TGTGCCAGTAAGGCTAAGGGCCAGCCCCAGCATTTT. Amino acid sequence: CASKAKGQPQHF. Together with reference TRBV19 and TRBJ1-5, the CDR3 gives the full variable domain: DGGITQSPKYLFRKEGQNVTLSCEQNLNHDAMYWYRQDPGQGLRLIYYSQIVNDFQKGDIAEGYSVSREKKESFPLTVTSAQKNPTAFYLCASKAKGQPQHFGDGTRLSIL.

V usage is TRBV3-1 and J usage is TRBJ1-1; D not resolved. V shed 0 bases and J shed 5 bases, with 10 bases lying between them. CDR1 LGHDT and CDR2 YNNKEL come from the germline V gene (reference sequence). There are 14 residues in the CDR3. CDR3: CASSQDPTRTEAFF. The CDR3 nucleotides read TGTGCCAGCAGCCAAGACCCAACCCGGACTGAAGCTTTCTTT.

Details on this clonotype: This clone may be a read error of a much larger clone one base away. The chain links TRBV9 to TRBJ1-1; weak D call: TRBD1 (5 bases). CDR1 and CDR2 (germline): SGDLS, YYNGEE. The CDR3 extends over 14 amino acids. V gave up 0 bases and J gave up 1 base, with 7 bases separating them. The DNA of the CDR3 is TGTGCCAGCAGCGTAGATCAGGGGAACACTGAAGCTTTCTTT. Amino acids: CASSVDQGNTEAFF.

The chain is built from TRBV10-3 and TRBJ2-3; TRBD2 agrees at 7 bases. The J segment lost 2 bases and the V segment lost 3 bases, leaving 14 bases of the junction unmatched. The CDR3 has 18 residues. CDR1 and CDR2 (germline): ENHRY, SYGVKD. In DNA form, the CDR3 reads TGTGCCATCAGTGATTCCACGGGGCAGCGGGGATTCACAGATACGCAGTATTTT. It translates to CAISDSTGQRGFTDTQYF.

This clonotype has a handful of counts. The chain carries TRBV6-5 and TRBJ1-4; D is possibly TRBD1 (5 bases). The germline V gene encodes CDR1 MNHEY and CDR2 SVGAGI. The CDR3 sequence is 13 residues long. Trimming pared 2 bases from V and 8 bases from J, leaving 9 bases between. Here the CDR3 DNA reads TGTGCCAGCAGTTACAGGGGTGGAGAAAAACTGTTTTTT. Protein product: CASSYRGGEKLFF.

This clonotype was picked up a small number of times. Since a much larger clone is just one base distant, this may be a read error. The chain employs TRBV4-2 and TRBJ2-7, with 11 bases identical to TRBD1. V shed 4 bases, J shed 4 bases, and the junction held 18 bases outside the gene matches. From germline, CDR1 is LGHNA and CDR2 YNFKEQ. The CDR3 consists of 19 residues. Here the CDR3 DNA reads TGTGCCAGCAGCCGCGGACCGGGACAGGGGGGTTTTTCCCCTTACGAGCAGTACTTC. Translating gives CASSRGPGQGGFSPYEQYF.

This clonotype was detected ten times or more. The DNA for the CDR3 is TGTGCCAGCAGTTACTCGAAGGCTAGACAGGCTTATGGCTACACCTTC. As protein: CASSYSKARQAYGYTF. This chain connects TRBV6-5 to TRBJ1-2, with a weak D call TRBD1 (6 bases). Germline V gene data show CDR1 as MNHEY and CDR2 as SVGAGI. V shed 0 bases and J shed 5 bases, with 16 bases lying between them. The CDR3 is made up of 16 amino acids.

In its sample, this clonotype was seen a few times. The V call is TRBV12-3 or TRBV12-4, the J call TRBJ1-1; D not resolved. This CDR3 contains 15 residues. Between the trimmed V and J ends, which lost 1 base and 5 bases, there was a span of 14 bases. The CDR3 region is CASSLVGRKDTEAFF. CDR3 in DNA: TGTGCCAGCAGTTTAGTCGGCAGAAAGGATACTGAAGCTTTCTTT.

This clonotype occurred a few times. The chain is built from TRBV29-1 and TRBJ2-1; D might be TRBD1 (6 bases). Germline CDR1 SQVTM, CDR2 ANQGSEA. There are 14 residues in the CDR3. Trimming stripped 5 bases from V and 1 base from J, with 12 bases between. CDR3 bases: TGCAGCGTTACCGGGACATTTTCCTACAATGAGCAGTTCTTC. This translates into CSVTGTFSYNEQFF.